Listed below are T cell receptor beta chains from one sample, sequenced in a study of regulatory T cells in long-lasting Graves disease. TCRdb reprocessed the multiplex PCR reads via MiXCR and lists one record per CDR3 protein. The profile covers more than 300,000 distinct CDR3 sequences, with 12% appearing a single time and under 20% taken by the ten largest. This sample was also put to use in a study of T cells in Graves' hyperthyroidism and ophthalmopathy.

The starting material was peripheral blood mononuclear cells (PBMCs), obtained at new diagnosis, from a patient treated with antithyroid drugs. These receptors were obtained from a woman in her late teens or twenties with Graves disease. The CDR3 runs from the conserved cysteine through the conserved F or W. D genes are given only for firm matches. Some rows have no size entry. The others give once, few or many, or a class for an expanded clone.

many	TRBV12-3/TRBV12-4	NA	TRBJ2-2	CASSLEFGELFF	TGTGCCAGCAGTTTGGAATTCGGGGAGCTGTTTTTT
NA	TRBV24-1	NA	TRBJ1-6	CATSAGPYNSPLHF	TGTGCCACCAGTGCGGGACCTTATAATTCACCCCTCCACTTT
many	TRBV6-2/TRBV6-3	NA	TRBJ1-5	CASSLGTPYSNQPQHF	TGTGCCAGCAGTCTAGGGACACCGTATAGCAATCAGCCCCAGCATTTT
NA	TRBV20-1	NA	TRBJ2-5	CSARVGSAQGRETQYF	TGCAGTGCTAGAGTAGGGAGCGCCCAAGGTAGAGAGACCCAGTACTTC
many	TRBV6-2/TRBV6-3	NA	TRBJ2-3	CASSYEIDGTDTQYF	TGTGCCAGCAGTTACGAGATTGACGGCACAGATACGCAGTATTTT
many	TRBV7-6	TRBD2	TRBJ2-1	CASSLDQAGRGDEQFF	TGTGCCAGCAGCTTAGATCAAGCGGGACGGGGCGATGAGCAGTTCTTC
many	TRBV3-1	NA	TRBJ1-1	CASSQEAARKVPEAFF	TGTGCCAGCAGCCAAGAGGCAGCCAGGAAAGTCCCTGAAGCTTTCTTT
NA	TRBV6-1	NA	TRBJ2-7	CASSAYNEQYF	TGTGCCAGCAGTGCCTACAATGAGCAGTACTTC
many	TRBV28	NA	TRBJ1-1	CASTKDPTTEAFF	TGTGCCAGCACCAAGGACCCGACCACTGAAGCTTTCTTT
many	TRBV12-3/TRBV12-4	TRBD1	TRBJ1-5	CASSFPTTGEVQPQHF	TGTGCCAGCAGTTTTCCCACTACAGGGGAGGTTCAGCCCCAGCATTTT
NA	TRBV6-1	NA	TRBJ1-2	CATREGGLDYGYTF	TGTGCCACCCGTGAAGGGGGGCTGGACTATGGCTACACCTTC
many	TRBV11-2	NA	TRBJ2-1	CASSPPNYNEQFF	TGTGCCAGCAGCCCACCGAACTACAATGAGCAGTTCTTC
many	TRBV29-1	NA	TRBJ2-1	CSVEARGVPYNEQFF	TGCAGCGTTGAAGCACGCGGGGTCCCCTACAATGAGCAGTTCTTC
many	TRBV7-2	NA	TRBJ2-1	CASSLRVNEQFF	TGTGCCAGCAGCCTCAGGGTAAATGAGCAGTTCTTC
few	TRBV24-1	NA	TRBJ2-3	CATSAGASTDTQYF	TGTGCCACCAGCGCTGGGGCTTCCACAGATACGCAGTATTTT
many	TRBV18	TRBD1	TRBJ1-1	CASSPIQGVTEAFF	TGCGCCAGCTCACCAATTCAGGGGGTGACTGAAGCTTTCTTT
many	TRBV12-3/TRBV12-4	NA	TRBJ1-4	CASSLSQIPFF	TGTGCCAGCAGTTTGAGCCAGATCCCGTTTTTT
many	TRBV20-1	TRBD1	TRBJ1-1	CSAVGQGRF	TGCAGTGCAGTCGGACAGGGGAGGTTT
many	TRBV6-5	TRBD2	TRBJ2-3	CASSSGAGGGTDTQYF	TGTGCCAGCAGTTCCGGAGCGGGAGGCGGCACAGATACGCAGTATTTT
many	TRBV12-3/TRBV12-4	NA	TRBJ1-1	CASSLTNRNTEAFF	TGTGCCAGCAGTTTAACTAACAGGAACACTGAAGCTTTCTTT
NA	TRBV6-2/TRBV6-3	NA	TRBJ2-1	CASSQGRENSEQFF	TGTGCCAGCAGTCAAGGGCGGGAAAACAGTGAGCAGTTCTTC
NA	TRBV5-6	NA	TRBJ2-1	CASSLDSGNEQFF	TGTGCCAGCAGCTTGGACAGCGGGAATGAGCAGTTCTTC
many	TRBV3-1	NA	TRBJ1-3	CASSSTGVSGNTIYF	TGTGCCAGCAGCAGTACAGGAGTCTCTGGAAACACCATATATTTT
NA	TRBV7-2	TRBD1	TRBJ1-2	CASSSYRGLDYGYTF	TGTGCCAGCAGCTCATACAGGGGGCTGGACTATGGCTACACCTTC
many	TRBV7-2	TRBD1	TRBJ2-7	CASSYIPGQGSSHEQYF	TGTGCCAGCAGCTATATCCCGGGACAGGGTTCGTCTCACGAGCAGTACTTC
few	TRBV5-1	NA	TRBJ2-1	CASSLTTDEQFF	TGCGCCAGCAGCTTAACCACGGATGAGCAGTTCTTC
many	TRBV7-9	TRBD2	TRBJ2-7	CASSWGGSSYEQYF	TGTGCCAGCAGCTGGGGCGGGAGTTCCTACGAGCAGTACTTC
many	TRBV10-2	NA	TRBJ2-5	CASSEATGAFETQYF	TGCGCCAGCAGTGAGGCGACGGGAGCCTTCGAGACCCAGTACTTC
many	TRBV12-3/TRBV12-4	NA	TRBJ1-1	CASSLGTLEAFF	TGTGCCAGCAGTCTAGGGACCCTTGAAGCTTTCTTT
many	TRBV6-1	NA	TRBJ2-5	CASSEDLSQETQYF	TGTGCCAGCAGTGAAGATCTCAGCCAAGAGACCCAGTACTTC
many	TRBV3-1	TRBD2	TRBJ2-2	CASSQDAREVITGELFF	TGTGCCAGCAGCCAAGATGCCCGGGAGGTGATCACCGGGGAGCTGTTTTTT
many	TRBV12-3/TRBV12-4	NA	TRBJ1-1	CASMRSYMNTEAFF	TGTGCCAGCATGAGGTCCTATATGAACACTGAAGCTTTCTTT
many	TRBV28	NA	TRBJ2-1	CASRIPGGKPDQGYNEQFF	TGTGCCAGCAGAATCCCCGGCGGGAAGCCCGATCAGGGATACAATGAGCAGTTCTTC
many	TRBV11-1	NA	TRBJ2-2	CASSSALGAGELFF	TGTGCCAGCAGCTCCGCCCTTGGCGCCGGGGAGCTGTTTTTT
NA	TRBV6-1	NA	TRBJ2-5	CASTAPLWGQETQYF	TGTGCCAGCACCGCACCTCTCTGGGGGCAAGAGACCCAGTACTTC
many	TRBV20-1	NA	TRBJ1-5	CSASKGSVNQPQHF	TGCAGTGCTAGTAAGGGATCCGTCAATCAGCCCCAGCATTTT
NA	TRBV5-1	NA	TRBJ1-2	CASSSPAFYGYTF	TGCGCCAGCAGCTCGCCAGCCTTCTATGGCTACACCTTC
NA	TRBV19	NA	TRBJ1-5	CASSIMGSNQPQHF	TGTGCCAGTAGTATCATGGGGAGCAATCAGCCCCAGCATTTT
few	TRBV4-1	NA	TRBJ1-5	CASSQVATSDQPQHF	TGCGCCAGCAGCCAAGTAGCGACGAGCGATCAGCCCCAGCATTTT
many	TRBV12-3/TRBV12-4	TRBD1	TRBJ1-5	CASSSWDRGIKFQHF	TGTGCCAGCAGCTCCTGGGACAGGGGTATCAAATTCCAGCATTTT
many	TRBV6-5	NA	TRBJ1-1	CASSYSSGGNTEAFF	TGTGCCAGCAGTTACTCGAGTGGGGGCAATACTGAAGCTTTCTTT
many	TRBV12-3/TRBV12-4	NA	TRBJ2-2	CASSLGAIGELFF	TGTGCCAGCAGTTTAGGGGCCATCGGGGAGCTGTTTTTT
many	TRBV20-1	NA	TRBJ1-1	CSARSGMNTEAFF	TGCAGTGCTAGATCGGGGATGAACACTGAAGCTTTCTTT
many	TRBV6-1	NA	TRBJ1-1	CASSDQGLAFF	TGTGCCAGCAGTGACCAGGGCTTAGCTTTCTTT
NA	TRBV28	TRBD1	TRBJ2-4	CASGAGQGGNIQYF	TGTGCCAGCGGGGCGGGACAGGGAGGAAACATTCAGTACTTC
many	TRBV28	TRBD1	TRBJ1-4	CASSFLGQGSEKLFF	TGTGCCAGCAGTTTTTTGGGACAGGGGTCTGAAAAACTGTTTTTT
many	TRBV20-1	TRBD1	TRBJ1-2	CSAKRTGDYGYTF	TGCAGTGCTAAACGGACAGGGGACTATGGCTACACCTTC
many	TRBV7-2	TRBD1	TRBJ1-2	CASSLDRTGSYGYTF	TGTGCCAGCAGCTTAGATCGGACAGGGAGCTATGGCTACACCTTC
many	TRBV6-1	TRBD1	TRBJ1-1	CASSAPGQRDVTEAFF	TGTGCCAGCAGTGCCCCGGGACAGAGGGACGTCACTGAAGCTTTCTTT
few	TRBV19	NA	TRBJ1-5	CASSWSSGNQPQHF	TGTGCCAGTAGTTGGTCGTCGGGAAATCAGCCCCAGCATTTT